Sequencing of this T cell receptor (beta chain) was carried out in a study of Graves' ophthalmopathy and Graves' hyperthyroidism (dated by TCRdb to 2017 to 2018). Turning to the overall study: Peripheral blood samples were taken at the time of initial diagnosis, before any treatment was given. An independent validation cohort comprised some 19 hyperthyroidism patients and 17 patients who later progressed from hyperthyroidism to ophthalmopathy. To explore V-J signatures distinguishing ophthalmopathy from hyperthyroidism, a discovery set of roughly 100 patients (roughly 45 ophthalmopathy, 55 to 60 stable hyperthyroidism) was enrolled. In total, 120 to 150 blood samples were TCR-sequenced: around 42 ophthalmopathy, some 75 hyperthyroidism and roughly 17 hyperthyroidism-to-ophthalmopathy patients. The 95 to 100 discovery patients were randomly divided into training and test sets at a 7:3 ratio. In five or six hyperthyroidism patients, the T-cell repertoires found in thyroid tissue were compared with those found in blood. The study used signatures of the TCR beta repertoire to tell Graves' ophthalmopathy apart from Graves' hyperthyroidism and to predict which patients would progress to ophthalmopathy. Following sampling, methimazole starting at 30 mg daily was administered to hyperthyroidism patients, and high-dose intravenous methylprednisolone was administered to ophthalmopathy patients.

In this sample, this clonotype turned up once. The antigen this receptor binds is unknown. There are no base qualities to consult, and no much larger clone falls within one base. A single read counts as weak evidence. V is cut by 4 bases and J by 4 bases, and the space between the germline ends is 16 bases. The CDR3 contains 15 residues, cysteine and phenylalanine counted. Only the CDR3 DNA is retained, 45 bases long and in frame from the first base. From a lookup of the germline V gene, CDR1 and CDR2 are MNHEY and SVGEGT. For repertoire sequencing, TCR beta CDR3 regions were amplified from RNA transcripts. A first-round RT-PCR used HTBI primers with the Qiagen OneStep RT-PCR kit, followed by a second-round multiplex PCR, size selection and purification. The libraries underwent paired-end sequencing with 100 bp reads on an Illumina HiSeq2000. The published analysis was carried out like this. SOAPnuke was used to process the reads, removing any read that contained adapters or uncalled bases, had a mean Phred below 15, or lacked an exact match to the constant primer or identifier. COPE v1.2.5 was used to merge high-quality paired reads. Each unique nucleotide sequence was treated as a clonotype, and MiTCR v1.1 was used to align the clonotypes to the IMGT TRB V, D and J references. Analysis was restricted to V-J combinations with a frequency above 0.0001, which covered 99.2% of repertoires. For each V-J combination, a TCR clonal expansion and chaos score was defined as the ratio of F50 clonal expansion to chaos observed in the TCRdist matrix. Welch's t-statistics and random forest were used to narrow the features down to roughly twelve V-J combinations, which were then fed into a naive Bayes classifier. The Morisita-Horn index was used to measure how similar the thyroid and blood repertoires were. Through fastp at Q25 and MiXCR, TCRdb rebuilt clones from the public reads, retaining in-frame beta chains. Each entry is one CDR3 protein sequence, shown with its most common DNA and genes. The V and J calls and clone size are TCRdb's, not the authors'. The sample yields 150,000 to 200,000 distinct CDR3 sequences; roughly 36% were counted once. The ten largest clones represent around 9.3% of the sample.

Overall study results and their limits: In cross-validation, the 13-signature model distinguished ophthalmopathy from stable hyperthyroidism with 85% to 90% sensitivity and around 81% specificity, and in the test set the corresponding values were roughly 80% and 75%. No statistical method was used to set the sample size in advance, and the investigators knew which group each participant was assigned to. In validation, the model predicted ophthalmopathy progression with 55% to 71% sensitivity and 72% to 80% specificity; some twelve predicted patients were CT-confirmed with GO in a median of around 6.5 months. Most of the expanded thyroid clonotypes with a frequency above 0.001 were also detected in blood, and it was suggested that the thyroid immune response may be reflected by blood repertoires.

Ophthalmopathy patients had moderately to severely active disease, Clinical Activity Score of at least 3, NOSPECS grade of at least 4, and disease duration under 3 months. Anyone with other autoimmune diseases, uncontrolled infections, pregnancy or lactation was excluded from the study. Diagnosis was based on clinical symptoms, serum thyroxine, TRAb, thyroid ultrasound and orbital computed tomography. Ficoll-Paque density gradient centrifugation was used to isolate PBMCs from 10 ml of fresh peripheral blood. Trizol reagent was used to extract the total RNA, and its quality was then checked on an Agilent 2100 Bioanalyzer.

In this chain, TRBV6-2 or TRBV6-3 is recombined with TRBJ1-2; TRBD1 is possibly the D segment (5 matching bases). The sequencing input was peripheral blood. This TCR was sampled from a man aged 30 to 45 with Graves' ophthalmopathy. Donor details come from another sample of the same person, matched by shared clones. CDR3 sequence: CASSSTDTYRYGYTF. The DNA is TGTGCCAGCAGTTCCACGGACACTTATCGCTATGGCTACACCTTC.